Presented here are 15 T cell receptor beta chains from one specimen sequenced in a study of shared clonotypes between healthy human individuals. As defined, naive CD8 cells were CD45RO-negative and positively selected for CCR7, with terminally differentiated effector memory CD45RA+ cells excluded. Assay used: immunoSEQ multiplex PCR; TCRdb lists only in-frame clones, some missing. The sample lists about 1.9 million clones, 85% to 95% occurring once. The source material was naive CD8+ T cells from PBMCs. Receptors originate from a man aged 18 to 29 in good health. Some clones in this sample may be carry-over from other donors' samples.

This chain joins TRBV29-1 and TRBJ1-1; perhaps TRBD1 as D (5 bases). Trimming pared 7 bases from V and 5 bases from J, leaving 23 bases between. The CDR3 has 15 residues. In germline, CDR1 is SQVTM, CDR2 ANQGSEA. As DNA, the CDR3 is TGCAGCGCCTATACAATGGGGATGGGGGATACTGAAGCTTTCTTT. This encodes CSAYTMGMGDTEAFF.

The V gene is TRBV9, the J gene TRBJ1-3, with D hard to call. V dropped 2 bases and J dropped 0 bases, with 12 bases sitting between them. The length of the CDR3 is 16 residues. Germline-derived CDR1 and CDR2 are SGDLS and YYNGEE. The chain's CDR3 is CASSVGETLSGNTIYF. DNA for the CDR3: TGTGCCAGCAGCGTTGGGGAGACTCTCTCTGGAAACACCATATATTTT.

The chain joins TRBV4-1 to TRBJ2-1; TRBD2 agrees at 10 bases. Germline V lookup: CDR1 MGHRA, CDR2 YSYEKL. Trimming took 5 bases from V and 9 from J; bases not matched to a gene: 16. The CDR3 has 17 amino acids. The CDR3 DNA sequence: TGCGCCAGCAGCTCAAGCCTACTAGCGGGATTAGGGAGTGAGCAGTTCTTC. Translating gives CASSSSLLAGLGSEQFF.

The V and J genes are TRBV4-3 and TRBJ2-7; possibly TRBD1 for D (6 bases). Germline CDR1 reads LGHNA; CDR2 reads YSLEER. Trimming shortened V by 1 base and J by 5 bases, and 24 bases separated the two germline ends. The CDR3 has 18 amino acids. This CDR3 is CASSQVYQGLTPGHEQYF. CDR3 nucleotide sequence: TGCGCCAGCAGCCAAGTCTATCAGGGGCTTACCCCGGGCCACGAGCAGTACTTC.

The CDR3 nucleotides read TGTGCCAGCAGCTCGTACCGGGACAGGGCCTATGGCTACACCTTC. Translating gives CASSSYRDRAYGYTF. J is TRBJ1-2 and V is TRBV7-2; 9 positions agree with TRBD1. Germline assignment: CDR1 SGHTA and CDR2 FQGNSA. Trimming cost V 4 bases and J 4 bases; bases outside gene matches: 7. The CDR3 spans 15 residues.

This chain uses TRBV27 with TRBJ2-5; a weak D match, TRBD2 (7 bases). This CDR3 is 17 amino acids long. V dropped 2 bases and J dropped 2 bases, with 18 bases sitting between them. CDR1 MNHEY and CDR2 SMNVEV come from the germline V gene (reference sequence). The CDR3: CASSLGGAGEPQETQYF. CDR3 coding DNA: TGTGCCAGCAGTTTAGGGGGGGCGGGAGAGCCACAAGAGACCCAGTACTTC.

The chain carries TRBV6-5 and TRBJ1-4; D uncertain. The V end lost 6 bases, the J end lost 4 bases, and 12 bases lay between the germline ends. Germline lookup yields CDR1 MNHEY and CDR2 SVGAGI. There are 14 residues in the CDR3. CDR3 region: CASSHRLGNEKLFF. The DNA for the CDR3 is TGTGCCAGCAGCCACCGGTTGGGTAATGAAAAACTGTTTTTT.

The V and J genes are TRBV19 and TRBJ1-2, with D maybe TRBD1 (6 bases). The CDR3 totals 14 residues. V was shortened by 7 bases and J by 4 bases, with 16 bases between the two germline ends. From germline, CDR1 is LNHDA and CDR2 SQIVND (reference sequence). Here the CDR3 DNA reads TGTGCCAGTAACACGGACAGACTCCCCTATGGCTACACCTTC. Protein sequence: CASNTDRLPYGYTF.

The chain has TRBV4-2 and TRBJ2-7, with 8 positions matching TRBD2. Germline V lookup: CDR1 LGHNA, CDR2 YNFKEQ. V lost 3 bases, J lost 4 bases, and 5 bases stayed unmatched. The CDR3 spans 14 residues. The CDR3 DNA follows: TGTGCCAGCAGCCAGGGACTAGGGTTTTACGAGCAGTACTTC. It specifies CASSQGLGFYEQYF.

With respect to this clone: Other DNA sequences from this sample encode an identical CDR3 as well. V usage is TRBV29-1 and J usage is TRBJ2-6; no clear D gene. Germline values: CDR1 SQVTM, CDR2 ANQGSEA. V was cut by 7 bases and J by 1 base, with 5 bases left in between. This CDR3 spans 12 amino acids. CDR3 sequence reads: CSARSGANVLTF. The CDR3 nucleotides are TGCAGCGCCCGATCTGGGGCCAACGTCCTGACTTTC.

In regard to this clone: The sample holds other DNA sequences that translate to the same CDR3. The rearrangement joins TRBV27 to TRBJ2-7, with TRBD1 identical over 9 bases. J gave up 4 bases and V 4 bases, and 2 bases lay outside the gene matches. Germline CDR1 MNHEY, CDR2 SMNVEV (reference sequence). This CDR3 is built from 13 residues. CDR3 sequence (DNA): TGTGCCAGCAGTTCGACAGGGGGGTACGAGCAGTACTTC. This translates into CASSSTGGYEQYF.

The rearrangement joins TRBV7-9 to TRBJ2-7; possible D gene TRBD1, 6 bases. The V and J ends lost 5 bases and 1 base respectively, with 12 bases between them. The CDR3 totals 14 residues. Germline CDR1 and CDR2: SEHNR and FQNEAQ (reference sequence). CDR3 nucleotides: TGTGCCAGCAGCCCCGGGGACATATCCTACGAGCAGTACTTC. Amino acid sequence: CASSPGDISYEQYF. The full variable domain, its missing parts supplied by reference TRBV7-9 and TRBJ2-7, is DTGVSQNPRHKITKRGQNVTFRCDPISEHNRLYWYRQTLGQGPEFLTYFQNEAQLEKSRLLSDRFSAERPKGSFSTLEIQRTEQGDSAMYLCASSPGDISYEQYFGPGTRLTVT.

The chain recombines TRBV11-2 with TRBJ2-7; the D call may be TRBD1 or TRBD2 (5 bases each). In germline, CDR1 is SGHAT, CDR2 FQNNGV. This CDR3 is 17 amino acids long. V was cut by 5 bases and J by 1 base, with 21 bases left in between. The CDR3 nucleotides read TGTGCCAGCAGCCACGGGCGTGGGCAGGGACGTTCCTACGAGCAGTACTTC. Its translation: CASSHGRGQGRSYEQYF. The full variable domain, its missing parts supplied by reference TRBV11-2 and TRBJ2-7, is EAGVAQSPRYKIIEKRQSVAFWCNPISGHATLYWYQQILGQGPKLLIQFQNNGVVDDSQLPKDRFSAERLKGVDSTLKIQPAKLEDSAVYLCASSHGRGQGRSYEQYFGPGTRLTVT.

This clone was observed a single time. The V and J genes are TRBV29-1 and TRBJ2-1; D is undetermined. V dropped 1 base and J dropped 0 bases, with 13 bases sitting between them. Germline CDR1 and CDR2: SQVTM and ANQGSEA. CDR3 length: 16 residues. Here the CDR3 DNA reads TGCAGCGTTGAAGTACGGGTCCTGAGCTCCTACAATGAGCAGTTCTTC. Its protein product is CSVEVRVLSSYNEQFF.

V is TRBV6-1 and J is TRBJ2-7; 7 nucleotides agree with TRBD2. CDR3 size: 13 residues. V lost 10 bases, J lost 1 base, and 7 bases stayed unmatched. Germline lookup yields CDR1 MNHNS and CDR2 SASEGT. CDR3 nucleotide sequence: TGTGCCACTGGGGGGGGACCTTCCTACGAGCAGTACTTC. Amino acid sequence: CATGGGPSYEQYF.